These 8 T cell receptor beta chains were sequenced from one sample in a study of post-analysis software for immune sequencing data. Study results and limitations: Roughly 5 TRBV segments (TRBV5-6, TRBV5-1 and TRBV20-1 among them) occurred more frequently in patients than in controls.

Their antigens remain unidentified. Tagging with unique molecular identifiers was a feature of the TCR beta cDNA libraries. TCRdb re-called the PCR reads through MiXCR, storing one row per CDR3 protein. The sample includes about 770,000 distinct CDR3 sequences, about 45% of them seen just once. Sequencing used blood. The receptors here all came from a girl between 10 and 17 years old with multiple sclerosis.

The chain has TRBV7-2 and TRBJ2-5; 12 bases agree with TRBD2. The end of the DNA fits TRBJ2-4 better, so the J call may be wrong. Germline-derived CDR1 and CDR2 are SGHTA and FQGNSA. The CDR3 length is 18 residues. CDR3 nucleotides: TGTGCCAGCGGCCTCGGGACTAGCGGGCTGCTACCCAAAAACATTCAGTACTTC. It translates to CASGLGTSGLLPKNIQYF.

The gene calls are TRBV14 and TRBJ2-1; 9 positions match TRBD1. CDR3 length: 17 residues. Germline CDR1 and CDR2: SGHDN and FVKESK. The V gene end was trimmed by 0 bases and the J gene end by 6 bases; junction bases not matched to a gene: 9. This CDR3 is CASSQDLGTGRSNEQFF. CDR3 nucleotides: TGTGCCAGCAGCCAAGATCTAGGGACAGGGAGGAGCAATGAGCAGTTCTTC.

This clonotype is a singleton in its sample. The CDR3 sequence: CASSLWTGSDEKLFF. CDR3 DNA: TGTGCCAGCAGCTTATGGACAGGGTCTGATGAAAAACTGTTTTTT. The chain carries TRBV7-9 and TRBJ1-4, with 8 bases that match TRBD1. The CDR3 is 15 amino acids. With 2 bases clipped from V and 6 bases from J, the junction kept 5 bases outside the gene matches. Per the germline V gene, CDR1 is SEHNR and CDR2 is FQNEAQ (reference sequence).

V gene TRBV6-1 combines with J gene TRBJ2-3, with TRBD2 identical over 7 bases. The germline CDR1 and CDR2 sequences are MNHNS and SASEGT. CDR3 length: 14 residues. J gave up 6 bases and V 2 bases, and 5 bases lay outside the gene matches. The CDR3 here is CASSESGIDDTQYF. DNA of the CDR3: TGTGCCAGCAGTGAAAGCGGGATCGATGATACGCAGTATTTT.

The chain links TRBV5-1 to TRBJ2-7, with D perhaps TRBD1 (5 bases). CDR1 is SGHRS, CDR2 YFSETQ, per germline. V dropped 0 bases and J dropped 2 bases, with 9 bases sitting between them. The CDR3 runs to 14 residues. The CDR3 sequence is CASSLDRLTYEQYF. CDR3 in DNA: TGCGCCAGCAGCTTGGACAGGTTAACCTACGAGCAGTACTTC.

This sequence joins TRBV20-1 and TRBJ2-1; D gene ambiguous. CDR1 and CDR2 from the germline V gene are DFQATT and SNEGSKA (reference sequence). The CDR3 is 16 residues long. The ends were cut back, 0 bases at V and 0 bases at J, with 12 bases in the middle. The CDR3 sequence is CSARDLPSSSYNEQFF. CDR3 nucleotides: TGCAGTGCTAGAGATCTCCCTAGTTCCTCCTACAATGAGCAGTTCTTC.

The V gene is TRBV7-2, the J gene TRBJ1-5; D is unresolved. Per the germline V gene, CDR1 is SGHTA and CDR2 is FQGNSA. V was cut by 5 bases and J by 0 bases, with 8 bases left in between. This CDR3 is built from 14 residues. The CDR3 is CASSPQYSNQPQHF. Written as DNA, the CDR3 is TGTGCCAGCAGCCCACAATATAGCAATCAGCCCCAGCATTTT.

V and J are TRBV5-6 and TRBJ1-5; D not resolved. Germline CDR1 is SGHDT and CDR2 is YYEEEE. Trimming left V 0 bases short and J 1 base short, with 8 bases between. CDR3 length equals 15 residues. The CDR3 reads CASSLGLHSNQPQHF. The DNA for the CDR3 is TGTGCCAGCAGCTTGGGACTTCACAGCAATCAGCCCCAGCATTTT.